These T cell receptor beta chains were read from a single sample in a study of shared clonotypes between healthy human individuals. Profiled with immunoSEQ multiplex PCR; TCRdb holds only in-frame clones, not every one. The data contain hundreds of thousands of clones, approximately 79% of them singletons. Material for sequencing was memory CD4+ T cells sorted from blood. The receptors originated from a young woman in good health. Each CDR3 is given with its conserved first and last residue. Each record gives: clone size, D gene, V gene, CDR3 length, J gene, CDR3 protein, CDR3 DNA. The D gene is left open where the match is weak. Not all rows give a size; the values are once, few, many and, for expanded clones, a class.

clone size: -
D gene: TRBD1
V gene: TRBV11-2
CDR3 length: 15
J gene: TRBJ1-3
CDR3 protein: CASSLAGTGRNTIYF
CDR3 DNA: TGTGCCAGCAGCTTAGCCGGGACAGGGAGAAACACCATATATTTT

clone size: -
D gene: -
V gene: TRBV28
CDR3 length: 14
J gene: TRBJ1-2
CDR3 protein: CASSSGSGGYGYTF
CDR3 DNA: TGTGCCAGCAGTTCCGGTTCCGGAGGGTATGGCTACACCTTC

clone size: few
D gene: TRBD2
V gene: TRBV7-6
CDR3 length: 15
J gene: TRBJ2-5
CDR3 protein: CASSGGLAGEKTQYF
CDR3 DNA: TGTGCCAGCAGCGGGGGACTAGCGGGAGAAAAGACCCAGTACTTC

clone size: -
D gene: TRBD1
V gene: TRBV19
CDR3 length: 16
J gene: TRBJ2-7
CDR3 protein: CASRTSRGQGAYEQYF
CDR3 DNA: TGTGCCAGTAGGACCAGCCGGGGACAGGGGGCGTACGAGCAGTACTTC

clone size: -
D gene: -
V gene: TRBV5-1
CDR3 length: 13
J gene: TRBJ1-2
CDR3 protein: CAKGHPVGGGYTF
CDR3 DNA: TGCGCCAAGGGTCACCCAGTGGGTGGTGGCTACACCTTC

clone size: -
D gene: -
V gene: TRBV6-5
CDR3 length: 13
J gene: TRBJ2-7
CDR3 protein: CASSLYSAGEQYF
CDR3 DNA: TGTGCCAGCAGTCTGTACTCGGCGGGGGAGCAGTACTTC

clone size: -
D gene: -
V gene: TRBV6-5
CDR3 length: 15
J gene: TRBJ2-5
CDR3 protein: CASKDLGGPEETQYF
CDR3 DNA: TGTGCCAGCAAAGATCTGGGGGGCCCAGAAGAGACCCAGTACTTC

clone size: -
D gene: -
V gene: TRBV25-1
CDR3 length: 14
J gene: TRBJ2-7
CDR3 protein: CASSGDGTLYEQYF
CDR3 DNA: TGTGCCAGCAGTGGGGACGGAACCCTCTACGAGCAGTACTTC

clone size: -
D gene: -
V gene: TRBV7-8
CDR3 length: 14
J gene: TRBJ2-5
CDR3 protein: CASSLVLAEETQYF
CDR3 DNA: TGTGCCAGCAGCTTAGTTCTAGCTGAAGAGACCCAGTACTTC

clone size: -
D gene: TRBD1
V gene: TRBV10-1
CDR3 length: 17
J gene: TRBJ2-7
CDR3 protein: CASSEWGDRVSSYEQYF
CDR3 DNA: TGCGCCAGCAGTGAGTGGGGGGACAGGGTAAGCTCCTACGAGCAGTACTTC

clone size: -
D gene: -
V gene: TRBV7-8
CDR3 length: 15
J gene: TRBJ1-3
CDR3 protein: CASSLIPGIGNTIYF
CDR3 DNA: TGTGCCAGCAGCTTAATCCCAGGGATAGGAAACACCATATATTTT

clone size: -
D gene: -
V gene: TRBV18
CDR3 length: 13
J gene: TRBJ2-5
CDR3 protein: CASSPLREETQYF
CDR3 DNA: TGTGCCAGCTCCCCCCTTCGGGAAGAGACCCAGTACTTC

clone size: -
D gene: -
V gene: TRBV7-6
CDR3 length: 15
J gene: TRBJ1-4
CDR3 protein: CASSLGYSFDEKLFF
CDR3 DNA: TGTGCCAGCAGCTTAGGGTACAGCTTTGACGAAAAACTGTTTTTT

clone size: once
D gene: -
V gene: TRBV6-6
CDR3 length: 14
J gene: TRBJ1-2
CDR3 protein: CASTIMPRVGGYTF
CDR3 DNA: TGTGCCAGCACCATTATGCCGAGGGTCGGGGGCTACACCTTC

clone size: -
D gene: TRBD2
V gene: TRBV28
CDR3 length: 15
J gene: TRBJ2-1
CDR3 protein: CASSRGGTSLNEQFF
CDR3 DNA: TGTGCCAGCAGTCGTGGCGGGACTAGCCTTAATGAGCAGTTCTTC

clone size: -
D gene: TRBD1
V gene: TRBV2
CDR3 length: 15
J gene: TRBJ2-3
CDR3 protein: CASSGQGLGTDTQYF
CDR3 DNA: TGTGCCAGCAGTGGACAGGGGCTGGGCACAGATACGCAGTATTTT

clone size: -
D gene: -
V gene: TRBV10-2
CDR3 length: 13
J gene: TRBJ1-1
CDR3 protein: CASSDTANTEAFF
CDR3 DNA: TGCGCCAGCAGTGACACAGCGAACACTGAAGCTTTCTTT

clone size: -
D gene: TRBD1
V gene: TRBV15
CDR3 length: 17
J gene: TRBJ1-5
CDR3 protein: CATSREWGQGFRQPQHF
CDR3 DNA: TGTGCCACCAGCAGAGAATGGGGACAGGGGTTCAGGCAGCCCCAGCATTTT

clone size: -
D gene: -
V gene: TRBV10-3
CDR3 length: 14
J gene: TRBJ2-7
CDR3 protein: CAIREEGQPYEQYF
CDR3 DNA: TGTGCCATCAGGGAGGAGGGACAGCCCTACGAGCAGTACTTC

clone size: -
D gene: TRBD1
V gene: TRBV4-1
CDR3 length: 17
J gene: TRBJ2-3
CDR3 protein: CASSQERQGVGTDTQYF
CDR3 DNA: TGCGCCAGCAGCCAAGAGCGACAGGGTGTGGGGACAGATACGCAGTATTTT

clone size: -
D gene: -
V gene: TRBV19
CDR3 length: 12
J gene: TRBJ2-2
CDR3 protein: CASTENTGELFF
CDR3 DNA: TGTGCCAGTACTGAGAACACCGGGGAGCTGTTTTTT

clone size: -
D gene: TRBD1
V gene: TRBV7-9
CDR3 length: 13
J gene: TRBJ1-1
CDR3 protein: CASSLDRDTEAFF
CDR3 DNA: TGTGCCAGCAGCCTAGACAGGGACACTGAAGCTTTCTTT

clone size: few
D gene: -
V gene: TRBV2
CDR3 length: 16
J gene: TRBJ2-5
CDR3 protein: CASSEAGSGYGQTQYF
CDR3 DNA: TGTGCCAGCAGTGAAGCGGGTAGCGGCTACGGGCAGACCCAGTACTTC

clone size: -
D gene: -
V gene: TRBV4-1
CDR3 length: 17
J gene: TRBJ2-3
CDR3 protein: CASSQDTSVRGTDTQYF
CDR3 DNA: TGCGCCAGCAGCCAAGATACGTCCGTACGAGGCACAGATACGCAGTATTTT

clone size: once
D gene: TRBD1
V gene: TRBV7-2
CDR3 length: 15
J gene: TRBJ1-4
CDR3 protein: CASSSTGGKREKLFF
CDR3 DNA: TGTGCCAGCAGCTCAACAGGGGGCAAGCGAGAAAAACTGTTTTTT

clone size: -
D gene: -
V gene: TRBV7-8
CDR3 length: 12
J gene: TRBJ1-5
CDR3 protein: CASSLIDSPQHF
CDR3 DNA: TGTGCCAGCAGCTTGATTGATTCGCCCCAGCATTTT

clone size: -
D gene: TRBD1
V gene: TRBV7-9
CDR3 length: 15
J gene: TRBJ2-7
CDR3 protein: CASSLFGTGGYEQYF
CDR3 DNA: TGTGCCAGCAGCTTATTTGGGACAGGGGGGTACGAGCAGTACTTC

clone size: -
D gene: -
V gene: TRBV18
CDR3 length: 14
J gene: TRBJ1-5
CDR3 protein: CASSPGDNNQPQHF
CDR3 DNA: TGTGCCAGCTCACCCGGGGACAACAATCAGCCCCAGCATTTT

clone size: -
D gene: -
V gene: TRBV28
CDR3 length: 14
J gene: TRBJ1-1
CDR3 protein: CASSFSREDTEAFF
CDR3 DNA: TGTGCCAGCAGTTTCAGCAGGGAAGACACTGAAGCTTTCTTT

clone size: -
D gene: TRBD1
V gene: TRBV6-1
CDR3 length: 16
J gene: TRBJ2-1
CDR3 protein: CASSGRTGADYNEQFF
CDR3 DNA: TGTGCCAGCAGTGGCCGAACAGGGGCGGACTACAATGAGCAGTTCTTC

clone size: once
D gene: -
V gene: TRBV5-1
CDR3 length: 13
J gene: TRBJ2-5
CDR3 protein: CASSFDRTETQYF
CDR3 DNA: TGCGCCAGCAGCTTTGACAGGACGGAGACCCAGTACTTC

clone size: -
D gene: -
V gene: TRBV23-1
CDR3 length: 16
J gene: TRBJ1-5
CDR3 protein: CASTQPPGRGNQPQHF
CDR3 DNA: TGCGCCAGCACTCAACCCCCAGGGCGCGGCAATCAGCCCCAGCATTTT

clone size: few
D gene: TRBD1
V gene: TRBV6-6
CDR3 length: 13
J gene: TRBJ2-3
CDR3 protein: CASRRQGTDTQYF
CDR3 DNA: TGTGCCAGCAGGCGACAGGGGACAGATACGCAGTATTTT

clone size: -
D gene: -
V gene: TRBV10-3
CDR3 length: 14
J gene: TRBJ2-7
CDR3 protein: CAISESIRAYEQYF
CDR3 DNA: TGTGCCATCAGTGAGTCGATCAGGGCCTACGAGCAGTACTTC

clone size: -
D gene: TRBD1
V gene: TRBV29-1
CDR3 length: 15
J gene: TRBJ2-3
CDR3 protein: CSVDPDRFSTDTQYF
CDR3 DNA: TGCAGCGTTGACCCGGACAGGTTCAGCACAGATACGCAGTATTTT

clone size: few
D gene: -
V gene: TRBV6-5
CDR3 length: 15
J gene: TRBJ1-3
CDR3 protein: CASSYSRVFGNTIYF
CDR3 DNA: TGTGCCAGCAGTTACAGTAGGGTCTTTGGAAACACCATATATTTT

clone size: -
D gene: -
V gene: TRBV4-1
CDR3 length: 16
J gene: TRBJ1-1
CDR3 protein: CASSQEKARGGTEAFF
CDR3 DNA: TGCGCCAGCAGCCAAGAGAAAGCTCGGGGAGGCACTGAAGCTTTCTTT

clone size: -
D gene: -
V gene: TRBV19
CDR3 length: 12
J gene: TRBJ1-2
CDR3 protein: CASSIGGVGYTF
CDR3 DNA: TGTGCCAGTAGTATAGGAGGAGTCGGCTACACCTTC

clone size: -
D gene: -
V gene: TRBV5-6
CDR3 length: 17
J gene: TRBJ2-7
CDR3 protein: CASSSEDLGRAFYEQYF
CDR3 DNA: TGTGCCAGCAGCTCCGAAGATTTGGGCAGGGCGTTCTACGAGCAGTACTTC

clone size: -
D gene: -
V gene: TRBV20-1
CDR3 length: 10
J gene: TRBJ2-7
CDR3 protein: CSARSYEQYF
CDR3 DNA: TGCAGTGCTAGGTCCTACGAGCAGTACTTC

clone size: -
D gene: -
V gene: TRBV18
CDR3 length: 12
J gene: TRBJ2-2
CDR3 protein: CASSPYGAELFF
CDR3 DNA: TGTGCCAGCTCACCATACGGGGCGGAGCTGTTTTTT

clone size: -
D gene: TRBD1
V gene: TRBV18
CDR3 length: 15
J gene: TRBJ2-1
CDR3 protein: CASSADRGSYNEQFF
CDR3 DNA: TGTGCCAGCTCGGCTGACAGGGGGTCCTACAATGAGCAGTTCTTC

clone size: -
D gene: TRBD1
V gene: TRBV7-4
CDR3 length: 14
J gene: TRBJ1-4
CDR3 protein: CARGGRTGSEKLFF
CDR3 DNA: TGTGCCCGGGGAGGACGGACAGGATCTGAAAAACTGTTTTTT

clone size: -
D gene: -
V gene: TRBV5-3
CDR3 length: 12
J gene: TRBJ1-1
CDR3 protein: CVGLATPTEAFF
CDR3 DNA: TGTGTCGGTCTGGCCACACCGACTGAAGCTTTCTTT